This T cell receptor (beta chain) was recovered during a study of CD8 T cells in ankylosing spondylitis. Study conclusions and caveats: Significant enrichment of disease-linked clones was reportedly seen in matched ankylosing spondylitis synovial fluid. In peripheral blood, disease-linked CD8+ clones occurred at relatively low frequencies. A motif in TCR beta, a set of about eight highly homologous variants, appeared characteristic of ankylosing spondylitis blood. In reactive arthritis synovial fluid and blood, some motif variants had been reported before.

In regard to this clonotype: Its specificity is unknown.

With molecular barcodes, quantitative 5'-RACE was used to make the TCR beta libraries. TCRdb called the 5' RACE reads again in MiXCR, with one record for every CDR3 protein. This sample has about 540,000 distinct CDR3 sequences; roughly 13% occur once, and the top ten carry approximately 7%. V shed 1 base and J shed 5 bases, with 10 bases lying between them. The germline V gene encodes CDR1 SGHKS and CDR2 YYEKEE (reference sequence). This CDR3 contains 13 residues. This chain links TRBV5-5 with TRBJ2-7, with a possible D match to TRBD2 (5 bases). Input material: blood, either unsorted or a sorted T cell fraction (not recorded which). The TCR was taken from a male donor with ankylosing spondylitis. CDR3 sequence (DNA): TGTGCCAGCAGCTTGCCCCCGGGGAACGAGCAGTACGTC. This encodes CASSLPPGNEQYV.